This T cell receptor (beta chain) was retrieved from a study of radiation and T cells in renal cell carcinoma. Study-wide findings and caveats: Top tumor clonotypes rose in blood 2 weeks post-radiation, then contracted.

This sample's time point: blood 4 weeks post-SBRT, at nephrectomy. Regarding treatment: 15 Gy SBRT to primary tumor, nephrectomy 4 weeks later. Comment on this clone: What it binds is not known.

Generated by immunoSEQ multiplex PCR, the TCRdb table keeps only in-frame clones and is missing some. The profile shows 60,000 or so clones, 65% to 80% of them singletons. V was clipped by 10 bases and J by 4 bases, with 29 bases between them. The CDR3 loop spans 17 amino acids. The germline V gene encodes CDR1 SGHTS and CDR2 YDEGEE. Specimen: blood, collected from a patient whose treatment included radiotherapy and nephrectomy. This clonotype originated in a man between 60 and 75 years old with renal cell carcinoma. The chain is built from TRBV5-8 and TRBJ1-1; TRBD1 might be the D (5 bases). The CDR3 DNA reads as TGTGCCCTCATGGGTTTTAGGGCAGGGAGATATGTCACTGAAGCTTTCTTT. Translation: CALMGFRAGRYVTEAFF.